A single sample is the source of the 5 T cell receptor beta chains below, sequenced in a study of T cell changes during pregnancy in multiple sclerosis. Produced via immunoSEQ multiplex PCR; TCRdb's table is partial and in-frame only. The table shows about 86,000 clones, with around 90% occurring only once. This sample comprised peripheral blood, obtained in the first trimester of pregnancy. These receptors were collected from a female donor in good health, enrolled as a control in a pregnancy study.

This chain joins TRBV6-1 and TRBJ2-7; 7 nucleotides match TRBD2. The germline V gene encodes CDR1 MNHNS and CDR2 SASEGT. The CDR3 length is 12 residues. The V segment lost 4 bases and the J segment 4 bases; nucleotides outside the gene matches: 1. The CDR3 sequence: CASSVLAYEQYF. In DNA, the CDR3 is TGTGCCAGCAGTGTACTAGCGTACGAGCAGTACTTC.

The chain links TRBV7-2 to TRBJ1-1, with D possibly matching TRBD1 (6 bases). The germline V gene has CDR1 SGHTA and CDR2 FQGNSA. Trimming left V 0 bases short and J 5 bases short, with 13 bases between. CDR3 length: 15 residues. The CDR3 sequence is CASSLAGTGWTEAFF. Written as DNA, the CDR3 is TGTGCCAGCAGCTTAGCGGGAACAGGGTGGACTGAAGCTTTCTTT.

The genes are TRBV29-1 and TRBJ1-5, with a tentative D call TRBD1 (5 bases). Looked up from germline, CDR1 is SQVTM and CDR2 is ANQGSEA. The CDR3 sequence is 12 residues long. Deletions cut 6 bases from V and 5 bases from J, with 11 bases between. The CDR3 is CSVEGRDQPQHF. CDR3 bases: TGCAGCGTGGAGGGGCGCGATCAGCCCCAGCATTTT.

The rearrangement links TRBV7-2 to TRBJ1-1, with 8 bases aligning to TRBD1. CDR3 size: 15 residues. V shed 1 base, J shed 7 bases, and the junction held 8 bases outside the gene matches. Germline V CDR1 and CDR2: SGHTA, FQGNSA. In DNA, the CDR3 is TGTGCCAGCAGCTTAGGCAGGGGGCTCTTCGGTGAAGCTTTCTTT. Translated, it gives CASSLGRGLFGEAFF.

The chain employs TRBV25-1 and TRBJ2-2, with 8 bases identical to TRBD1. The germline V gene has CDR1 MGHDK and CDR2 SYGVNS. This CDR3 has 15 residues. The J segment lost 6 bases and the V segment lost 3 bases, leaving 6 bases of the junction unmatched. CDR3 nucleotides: TGTGCCAGCAGTGACGGCAGGGGGCCTCCCGGGGAGCTGTTTTTT. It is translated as CASSDGRGPPGELFF.